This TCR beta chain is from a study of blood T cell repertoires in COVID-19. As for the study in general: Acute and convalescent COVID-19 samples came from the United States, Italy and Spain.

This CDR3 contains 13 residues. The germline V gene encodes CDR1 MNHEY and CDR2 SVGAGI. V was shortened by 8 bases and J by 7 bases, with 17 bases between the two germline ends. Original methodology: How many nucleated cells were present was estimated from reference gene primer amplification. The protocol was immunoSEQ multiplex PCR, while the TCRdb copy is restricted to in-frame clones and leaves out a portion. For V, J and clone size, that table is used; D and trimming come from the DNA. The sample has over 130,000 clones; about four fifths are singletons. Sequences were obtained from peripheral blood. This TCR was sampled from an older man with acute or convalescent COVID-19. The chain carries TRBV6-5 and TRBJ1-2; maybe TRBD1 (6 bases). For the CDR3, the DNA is TGTGCCAGCTTAGGACAGAGGTACTCTGGCTACACCTTC. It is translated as CASLGQRYSGYTF.